This TCR beta chain was profiled in a study of response to subunit inactivated influenza vaccine. V gave up 6 bases and J gave up 0 bases, with 17 bases separating them. Germline CDR1 reads SEHNR; CDR2 reads FQNEAQ (reference sequence). The CDR3 totals 16 residues. Each CDR3 protein gets one entry after TCRdb re-called the RT-PCR reads with MiXCR. The profile shows about 570,000 distinct CDR3 sequences, about 10% of them singletons. This sample was also put to use in a study of T cells expressing NK-cell markers. That source reports: Beta-chain TCR cDNA was generated via 5'RACE template switching with UMIs. What restricted sorting to alpha-beta TCR T cells in several experiments was an anti-gamma-delta TCR antibody. Specificity for HCMV among expanded NKG2C+ T cell clones was not established.

V and J are TRBV7-9 and TRBJ1-1; D may be TRBD1 (6 bases). This sequence originates from a man aged 45 to 65 who received an inactivated influenza vaccine. Sequencing used PBMCs from blood, obtained on the day of vaccination. DNA for the CDR3: TGTGCCAGCAGTTCTCTTGGACAGAATATGAACACTGAAGCTTTCTTT. This gives the protein CASSSLGQNMNTEAFF.